This T cell receptor beta chain was retrieved from a study of cytomegalovirus exposure and HLA in healthy donors. Study outcomes and limitations: Later, an analysis found that common viral pathogens appeared to be linked with several of the most significant clusters.

In regard to this clone: The antigen remains undetermined.

The donors (healthy individuals) were bone marrow donors. In the PCR, 60 Vbeta and 13 Jbeta primers were used. Measured with immunoSEQ multiplex PCR; TCRdb has only the in-frame clones, and not every one. In the table there are approximately 220,000 clones, 76% of which are singletons. The sequence came from a man aged 18-30 years in good health and CMV-seronegative. Sequenced: PBMCs.

CDR3 loop: CASSRERLLNTEAFF. The CDR3 DNA reads as TGTGCCAGCAGTAGAGAAAGACTCTTGAACACTGAAGCTTTCTTT. This chain uses TRBV7-8 with TRBJ1-1; D remains ambiguous. Germline V gives CDR1 SGHVS, CDR2 FQNEAQ. The CDR3 covers 15 residues. Trimming stripped 6 bases from V and 0 bases from J, with 14 bases between.